This TCR beta chain is drawn from a study of cytomegalovirus exposure and HLA in healthy donors. In the study overall: As released early, the data held 85 million to 95 million unique TCRs from HLA-typed donors.

The CDR3 consists of 14 residues. Germline CDR1 reads SGHRS; CDR2 reads YFSETQ. V lost 1 base to trimming and J lost 3 bases, with 10 bases between them. Primers included in the PCR were 60 Vbeta and 13 Jbeta primers. This table comes from immunoSEQ multiplex PCR, and its TCRdb copy is limited to in-frame clones, with some not included. There are approximately 150,000 clones in the sample; around 65% occur only once, and under 3% lies in the top ten. A few counts support this clone. The antigen remains undetermined. Study conclusions and caveats: Donors belonging to an Asian-associated ancestry cluster reportedly showed fewer N-insertions in productive TCRs than the roughly 670-donor mean, according to what a later analysis found. 150 to 200 TCR beta chains were listed as cytomegalovirus-associated.

The clonotype originates from a woman aged 25 to 39 in good health and CMV-seropositive. V usage is TRBV5-1 and J usage is TRBJ2-5, with D possibly being TRBD1 (5 bases). The sequenced sample was PBMCs. CDR3 coding DNA: TGCGCCAGCAGCTTGATGACAGTTGAAGAGACCCAGTACTTC. Translation gives CASSLMTVEETQYF.